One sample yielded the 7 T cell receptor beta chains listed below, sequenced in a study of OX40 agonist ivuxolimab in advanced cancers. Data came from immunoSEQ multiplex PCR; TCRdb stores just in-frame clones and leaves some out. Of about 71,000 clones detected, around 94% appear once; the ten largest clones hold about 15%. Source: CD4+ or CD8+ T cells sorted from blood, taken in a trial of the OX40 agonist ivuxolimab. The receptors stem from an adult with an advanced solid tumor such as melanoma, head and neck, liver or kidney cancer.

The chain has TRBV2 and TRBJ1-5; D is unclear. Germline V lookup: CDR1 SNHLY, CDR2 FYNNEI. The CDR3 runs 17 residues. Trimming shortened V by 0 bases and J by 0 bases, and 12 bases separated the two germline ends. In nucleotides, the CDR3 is TGTGCCAGCAGTGAAGCAGGGCGGCTATATAGCAATCAGCCCCAGCATTTT. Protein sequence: CASSEAGRLYSNQPQHF.

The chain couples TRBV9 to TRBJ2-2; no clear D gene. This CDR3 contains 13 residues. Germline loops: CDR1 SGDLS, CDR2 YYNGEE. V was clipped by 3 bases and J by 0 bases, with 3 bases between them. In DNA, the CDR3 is TGTGCCAGCAGCGCCGCGAACACCGGGGAGCTGTTTTTT. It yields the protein CASSAANTGELFF.

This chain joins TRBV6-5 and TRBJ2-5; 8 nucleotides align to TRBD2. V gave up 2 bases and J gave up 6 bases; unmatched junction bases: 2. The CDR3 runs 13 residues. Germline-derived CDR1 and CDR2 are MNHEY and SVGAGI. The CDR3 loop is CASSYRGGKTQYF. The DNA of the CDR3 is TGTGCCAGCAGTTACCGGGGGGGTAAGACCCAGTACTTC.

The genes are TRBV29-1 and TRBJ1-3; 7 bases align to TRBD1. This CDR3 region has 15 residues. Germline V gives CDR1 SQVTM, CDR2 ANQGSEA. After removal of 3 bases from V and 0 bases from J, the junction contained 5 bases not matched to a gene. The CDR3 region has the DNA TGCAGCGTTGAGGTGGGACAGACCTCTGGAAACACCATATATTTT. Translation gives CSVEVGQTSGNTIYF.

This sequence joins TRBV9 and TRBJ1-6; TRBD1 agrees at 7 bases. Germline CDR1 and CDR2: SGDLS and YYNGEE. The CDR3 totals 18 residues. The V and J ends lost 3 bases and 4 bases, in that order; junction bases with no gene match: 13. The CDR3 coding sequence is TGTGCCAGCAGCGACGGACAGGACATAAGGCCTTATAATTCACCCCTCCACTTT. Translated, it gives CASSDGQDIRPYNSPLHF.

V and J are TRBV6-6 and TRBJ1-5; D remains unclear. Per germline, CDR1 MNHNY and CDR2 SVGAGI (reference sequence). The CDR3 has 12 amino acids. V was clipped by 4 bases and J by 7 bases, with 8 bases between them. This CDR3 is CASSSPAQPQHF. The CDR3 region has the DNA TGTGCCAGCAGTTCCCCGGCCCAGCCCCAGCATTTT.

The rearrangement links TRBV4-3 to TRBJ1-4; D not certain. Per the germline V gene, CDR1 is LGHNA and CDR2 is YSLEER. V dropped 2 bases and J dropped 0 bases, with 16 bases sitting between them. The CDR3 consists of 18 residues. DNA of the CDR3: TGCGCCAGCAGCCAATGGCCCAGAGACCTTACAACTAATGAAAAACTGTTTTTT. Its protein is CASSQWPRDLTTNEKLFF.